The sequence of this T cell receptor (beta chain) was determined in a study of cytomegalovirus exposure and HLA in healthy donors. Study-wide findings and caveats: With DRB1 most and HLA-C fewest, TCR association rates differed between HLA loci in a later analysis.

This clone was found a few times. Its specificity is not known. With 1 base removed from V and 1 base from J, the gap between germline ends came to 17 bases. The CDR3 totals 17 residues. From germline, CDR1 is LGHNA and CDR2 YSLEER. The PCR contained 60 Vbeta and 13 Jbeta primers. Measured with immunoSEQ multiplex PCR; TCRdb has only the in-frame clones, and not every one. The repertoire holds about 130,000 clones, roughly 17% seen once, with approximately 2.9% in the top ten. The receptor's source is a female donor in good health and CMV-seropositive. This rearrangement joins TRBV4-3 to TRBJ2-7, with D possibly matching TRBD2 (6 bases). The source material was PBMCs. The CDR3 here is CASSQGGARDFSYEQYF. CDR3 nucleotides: TGCGCCAGCAGCCAAGGAGGGGCCCGGGACTTTTCCTACGAGCAGTACTTC.